A single T cell receptor (beta chain) is shown here with its context. The data were obtained in a study of beta chain features in type 1 diabetes. Germline assignment: CDR1 MDHEN and CDR2 SYDVKM. Trimming at V came to 4 bases and at J to 8 bases, leaving 12 bases not matched to a gene. The length of the CDR3 is 17 residues. A CD45RO/CCR7/CD25/CD127/CD95/CD27 panel sorted naive, central memory, regulatory and stem cell-like memory CD4+ cells. TCRB transcripts that were expressed got sequenced, as all of the isolated RNA had been reverse transcribed. Sequencing used immunoSEQ multiplex PCR; TCRdb keeps in-frame clones, though not all of them. Of almost 350,000 clones in the sample, roughly 8% were seen once.

The origin of this receptor is a young woman in good health. This chain joins TRBV28 and TRBJ2-3, with 13 bases matching TRBD2. Material: central memory CD4+ T cells from blood. The CDR3 here is CASSSPGLAGSGGTQYF. As DNA, the CDR3 is TGTGCCAGCAGTTCACCGGGACTAGCGGGATCGGGGGGTACGCAGTATTTT.